Listed here are 2 T cell receptor beta chains from one sample, sequenced in a study of blood T cells in healthy people across ages. For the second PCR, which ran for 7 to 11 cycles, a sample-barcoded 5' primer and a J-beta primer mix were used. TCRdb reprocessed the 5' RACE reads via MiXCR and lists one record per CDR3 protein. The repertoire holds 600,000 to 800,000 distinct CDR3 sequences, over 40% seen once, with roughly 12% in the top ten. Material for sequencing was blood. The receptors were sampled from a woman aged 80 or older in good health.

This clonotype was counted at least ten times. The V gene is TRBV9, the J gene TRBJ1-4; TRBD1 aligns across 7 bases. Germline V gives CDR1 SGDLS, CDR2 YYNGEE. The CDR3 is 13 amino acids. V lost 7 bases and J lost 3; bases outside the gene matches: 3. CDR3 in amino acids: CASEGQSNEKLFF. Written as DNA, the CDR3 is TGTGCCAGCGAGGGACAGTCTAATGAAAAACTGTTTTTT.

This clonotype was seen repeatedly, ten times or more. The rearrangement links TRBV6-6 to TRBJ2-1; D remains unclear. Germline V gene sequence: CDR1 MNHNY, CDR2 SVGAGI (reference sequence). V shed 8 bases and J shed 0 bases, with 8 bases lying between them. CDR3 length: 13 residues. This CDR3 is CASGRSSYNEQFF. CDR3 coding DNA: TGTGCCAGCGGACGTAGCTCCTACAATGAGCAGTTCTTC.